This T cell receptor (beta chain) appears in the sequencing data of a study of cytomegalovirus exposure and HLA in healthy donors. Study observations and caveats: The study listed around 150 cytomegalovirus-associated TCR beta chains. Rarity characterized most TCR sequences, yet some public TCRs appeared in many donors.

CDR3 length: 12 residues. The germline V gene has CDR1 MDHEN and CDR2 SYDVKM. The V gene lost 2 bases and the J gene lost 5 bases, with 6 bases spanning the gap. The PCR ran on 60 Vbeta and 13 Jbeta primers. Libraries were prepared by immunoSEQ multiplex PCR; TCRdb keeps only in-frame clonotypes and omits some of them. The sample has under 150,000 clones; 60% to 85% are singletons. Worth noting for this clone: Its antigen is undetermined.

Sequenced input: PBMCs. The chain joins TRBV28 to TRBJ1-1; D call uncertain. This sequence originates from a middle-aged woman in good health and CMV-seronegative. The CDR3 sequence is CASSLVHTEAFF. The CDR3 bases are TGTGCCAGCAGTTTAGTTCATACTGAAGCTTTCTTT.